Below, one T cell receptor beta chain is given with its context. The antigen remains undetermined. The entry originates in a study of T cells in Graves' hyperthyroidism and ophthalmopathy. Overall study results and limits: The majority of expanded thyroid clonotypes above 0.001 also appeared in blood.

V lost 1 base and J lost 1; bases outside the gene matches: 7. CDR1 MGHRA and CDR2 YSYEKL come from the germline V gene. The CDR3 runs 18 residues. The study enrolled patients aged 18 to 65 with newly diagnosed hyperthyroidism of under 2 months' duration. Based on clinical symptoms, serum thyroxine and TRAb, thyroid ultrasound and orbital computed tomography, diagnoses were reached. Blood from later-ophthalmopathy patients was taken at first hyperthyroidism diagnosis. RNA transcripts served as the template for amplifying TCR beta CDR3 regions. A set of HTBI primers served as the primers for a first-round RT-PCR of the TCR CDR3. Each CDR3 protein gets one entry after TCRdb re-called the multiplex PCR reads with MiXCR. The sample has about 300,000 distinct CDR3 sequences, less than 30% seen once; the top ten hold about 30%.

This TCR came from a man aged 35 to 55 with Graves' hyperthyroidism that later progressed to Graves' ophthalmopathy. The chain employs TRBV4-1 and TRBJ2-2, with 9 bases matching TRBD1. Input material: blood. CDR3: CASSQATGGAWNTGELFF. The CDR3 DNA follows: TGCGCCAGCAGCCAAGCTACAGGGGGCGCCTGGAACACCGGGGAGCTGTTTTTT.